This T cell receptor (beta chain) was identified in a study of OX40 agonist ivuxolimab in advanced cancers. Study outcomes and limitations: Partial responders at 0.1-3.0 mg/kg had among the lowest clonal expansion. Clonal expansion by week 6 occurred in CD4+ and CD8+ blood T cells (at 0.1 to 3.0 mg/kg). In CD8+ T cells, expanded clones were on average more numerous than in CD4+.

Germline lookup yields CDR1 MNHEY and CDR2 SMNVEV (reference sequence). The CDR3 runs to 13 residues. Trimming cost V 4 bases and J 2 bases, with 9 bases left between them. Libraries were prepared by immunoSEQ multiplex PCR; TCRdb keeps only in-frame clonotypes and omits some of them. The sample carries tens of thousands of clones, around 90% recorded once. People who had autoimmune disease history or systemic immunosuppression were excluded. A remark on this clone: What it recognizes is unknown.

This chain uses TRBV27 with TRBJ2-7; D perhaps matches TRBD2 (6 bases). This sequence was found in an adult with an advanced solid tumor such as melanoma, head and neck, liver or kidney cancer. The sequences come from CD4+ or CD8+ T cells sorted from blood, collected in a trial of the OX40 agonist ivuxolimab. Written as DNA, the CDR3 is TGTGCCAGCAGTTCACGGGGGACCTACGAGCAGTACTTC. Amino acid sequence: CASSSRGTYEQYF.